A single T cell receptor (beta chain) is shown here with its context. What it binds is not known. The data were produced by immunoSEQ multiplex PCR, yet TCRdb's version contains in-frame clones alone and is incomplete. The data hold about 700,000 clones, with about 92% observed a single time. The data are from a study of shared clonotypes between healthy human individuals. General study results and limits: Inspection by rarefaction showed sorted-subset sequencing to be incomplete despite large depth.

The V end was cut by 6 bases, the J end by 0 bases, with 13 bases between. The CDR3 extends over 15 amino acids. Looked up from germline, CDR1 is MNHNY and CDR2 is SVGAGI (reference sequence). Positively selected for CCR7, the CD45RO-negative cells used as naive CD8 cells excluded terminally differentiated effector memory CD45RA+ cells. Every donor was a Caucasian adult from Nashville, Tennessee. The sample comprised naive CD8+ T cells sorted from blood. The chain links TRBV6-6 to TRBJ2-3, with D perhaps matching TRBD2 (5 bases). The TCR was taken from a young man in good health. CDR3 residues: CASSNSASSTDTQYF. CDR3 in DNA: TGTGCCAGCAGCAATAGCGCCTCTAGCACAGATACGCAGTATTTT.